What follows is one T cell receptor beta chain and its context. The authors' processing: For nucleated cells, counts were estimated from reference gene primer amplification. The repertoire was sequenced with immunoSEQ multiplex PCR; TCRdb's copy has only in-frame clones and lacks some. V and J calls and clone size are as listed in that table; D and trimming were resolved from the DNA. The table shows 140,000 or so clones, with roughly nine tenths occurring only once. This entry comes from a study of blood T cell repertoires in COVID-19. CDR1 and CDR2 from the germline V gene are DFQATT and SNEGSKA (reference sequence). Trimming pared 4 bases from V and 8 bases from J, leaving 11 bases between. The CDR3 is made up of 11 amino acids.

The receptor was isolated from a human donor in a cohort sampled during active COVID-19. The J gene is TRBJ1-2, the V gene TRBV20-1; D ambiguous. The sample taken for sequencing was peripheral blood. The CDR3 region is CSAKATGGYTF. The CDR3 DNA is TGCAGTGCTAAAGCGACTGGCGGCTACACCTTC.